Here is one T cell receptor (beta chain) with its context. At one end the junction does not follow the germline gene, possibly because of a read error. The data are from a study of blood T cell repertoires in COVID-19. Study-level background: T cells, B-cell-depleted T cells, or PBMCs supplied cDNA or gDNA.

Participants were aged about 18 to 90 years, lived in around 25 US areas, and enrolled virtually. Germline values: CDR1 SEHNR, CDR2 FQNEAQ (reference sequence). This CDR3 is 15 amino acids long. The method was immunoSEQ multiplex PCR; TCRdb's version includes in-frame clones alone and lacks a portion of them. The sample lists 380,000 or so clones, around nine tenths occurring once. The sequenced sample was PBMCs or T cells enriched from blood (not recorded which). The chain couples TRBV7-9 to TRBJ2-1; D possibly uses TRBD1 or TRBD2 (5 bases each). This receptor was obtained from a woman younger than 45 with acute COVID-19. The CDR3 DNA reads TGTGCCAGCAGCCTAGCCAGGGCGTTTAGGGATGAGCAGTTCTTC. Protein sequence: CASSLARAFRDEQFF.